Listed here are 26 T cell receptor beta chains from one sample, sequenced in a study of cytomegalovirus exposure and HLA in healthy donors. The protocol was immunoSEQ multiplex PCR, while the TCRdb copy is restricted to in-frame clones and leaves out a portion. The sample lists 240,000 or so clones; approximately 86% were seen once. Material: PBMCs. The receptors originated from a woman aged 25 to 45 in good health and CMV-seropositive.

This chain uses TRBV18 with TRBJ2-5; no reliable D call. Trimming left V 3 bases short and J 1 base short, with 6 bases between. Germline values: CDR1 KGHSH, CDR2 LQKENI. This CDR3 has 13 residues. CDR3 loop: CASSPTIQETQYF. CDR3 in DNA: TGTGCCAGCTCACCCACAATCCAAGAGACCCAGTACTTC.

This clone was seen a single time. The J gene is TRBJ2-7, the V gene TRBV4-1, with TRBD1 matching over 9 bases. With 0 bases clipped from V and 6 bases from J, the junction kept 9 bases outside the gene matches. This CDR3 comprises 16 residues. Germline assignment: CDR1 MGHRA and CDR2 YSYEKL. CDR3 residues: CASSQEPGQGPREQYF. The CDR3 bases are TGCGCCAGCAGCCAAGAGCCGGGACAGGGTCCCCGCGAGCAGTACTTC.

The V and J genes are TRBV10-2 and TRBJ2-3; weak D call: TRBD2 (6 bases). This CDR3 has 16 amino acids. Germline CDR1 WSHSY, CDR2 SAAADI. V was trimmed by 7 bases and J by 2 bases, leaving 19 bases between them. CDR3 in DNA: TGCGCCAGCACCCCCTCGCGGGGATCTTACACAGATACGCAGTATTTT. Its protein product is CASTPSRGSYTDTQYF.

This chain connects TRBV27 to TRBJ2-5, with D possibly TRBD2 on 5 matching bases. CDR3 length: 16 amino acids. The V gene's germline CDR1 is MNHEY and CDR2 SMNVEV (reference sequence). Trimming removed 1 base at V and 2 bases at J, with 14 bases between. In DNA, the CDR3 is TGTGCCAGCAGTTTATATTTTGGACTCGCACAAGAGACCCAGTACTTC. Its protein product is CASSLYFGLAQETQYF.

The chain links TRBV11-2 to TRBJ2-1; a possible D gene is TRBD2 (5 bases). The V and J ends lost 5 bases and 4 bases respectively, with 15 bases between them. The CDR3 sequence is 15 residues long. CDR1 is SGHAT, CDR2 FQNNGV, per germline. CDR3: CASSPGDRTYNEQFF. The CDR3 nucleotides are TGTGCCAGCAGCCCCGGGGATCGGACTTACAATGAGCAGTTCTTC.

The J gene is TRBJ2-7, the V gene TRBV11-2; D remains unclear. The CDR3 is 12 amino acids. Between the trimmed V and J ends, which lost 0 bases and 9 bases, there was a span of 9 bases. Germline CDR1 reads SGHAT; CDR2 reads FQNNGV. This CDR3 reads CASSLETTTQYF. CDR3 bases: TGTGCCAGCAGCTTAGAAACTACGACGCAGTACTTC.

V gene TRBV7-2 combines with J gene TRBJ2-2; 8 bases are a match to TRBD2. Germline V gene lookup returns CDR1 SGHTA and CDR2 FQGNSA. The trim removed 5 bases at V and 0 bases at J, leaving 11 bases unmatched. The CDR3 totals 18 residues. CDR3 region: CASSRELLAATNTGELFF. The DNA of the CDR3 is TGTGCCAGCAGCCGAGAACTACTAGCGGCTACGAACACCGGGGAGCTGTTTTTT.

This chain connects TRBV7-8 to TRBJ2-7; tentatively, D is TRBD2 (5 bases). The CDR3 is made up of 18 amino acids. Trimming took off 1 base at V and 2 bases at J, with 21 bases between the two ends. Per the germline V gene, CDR1 is SGHVS and CDR2 is FQNEAQ. CDR3 in DNA: TGTGCCAGCAGCTTAGGGGTGAGCGTCGGAGGTCCTACCTACGAGCAGTACTTC. It translates to CASSLGVSVGGPTYEQYF.

The gene calls are TRBV5-1 and TRBJ2-5; 7 bases line up with TRBD2. This CDR3 is built from 18 residues. The trim removed 2 bases at V and 2 bases at J, leaving 15 bases unmatched. Germline CDR1 and CDR2: SGHRS and YFSETQ. The CDR3 region is CASSFSPSGRGRQETQYF. CDR3 bases: TGCGCCAGCAGCTTCTCGCCTAGCGGAAGAGGACGGCAAGAGACCCAGTACTTC.

As concerns this clone: Other DNA sequences within the sample encode an identical CDR3. J is TRBJ2-1 and V is TRBV5-1, with D perhaps TRBD2 (6 bases). With 0 bases removed from V and 5 bases from J, the gap between germline ends came to 6 bases. This CDR3 has 13 amino acids. Germline V gives CDR1 SGHRS, CDR2 YFSETQ. CDR3 DNA: TGCGCCAGCAGCTTGGGACTAGACAATGAGCAGTTCTTC. Translation: CASSLGLDNEQFF.

The chain uses TRBV18 and TRBJ2-1; 10 bases align to TRBD1. The junction had 3 bases not matched to a gene; V was cut back by 5 bases and J by 2 bases. The CDR3 is made up of 15 amino acids. Germline lookup yields CDR1 KGHSH and CDR2 LQKENI. The CDR3 nucleotides read TGTGCCAGCTCAGGGGACAGGGGACCCTACAATGAGCAGTTCTTC. Its translation: CASSGDRGPYNEQFF.

V gene TRBV27 combines with J gene TRBJ1-1, with a possible D match to TRBD1 (6 bases). The CDR3 consists of 15 residues. The germline gives CDR1 MNHEY, CDR2 SMNVEV (reference sequence). V lost 7 bases and J lost 1, with 16 bases in between. The CDR3 region has the DNA TGTGCCAGCACCCCGTGGGGGGGCCCGAACACTGAAGCTTTCTTT. Its protein product is CASTPWGGPNTEAFF.

V usage is TRBV11-3 and J usage is TRBJ2-5; a possible D gene is TRBD2 (6 bases). Trimming removed 8 bases at V and 2 bases at J, with 18 bases between. CDR1 and CDR2 from the germline V gene are SGHNT and YENEEA. The CDR3 contains 15 residues. The chain's CDR3 is CASSFSGTVQETQYF. DNA for the CDR3: TGTGCCAGCTCTTTCTCCGGGACTGTACAAGAGACCCAGTACTTC.

The chain recombines TRBV11-3 with TRBJ2-1; D might be TRBD1 (5 bases). Trimming removed 5 bases at V and 3 bases at J, with 11 bases between. CDR3 size: 14 residues. Germline V gene lookup returns CDR1 SGHNT and CDR2 YENEEA. CDR3 sequence (DNA): TGTGCCAGCAGCCCAGGACATATCTACAATGAGCAGTTCTTC. This gives the protein CASSPGHIYNEQFF.

The chain carries TRBV27 and TRBJ2-7; 13 bases map to TRBD2. This CDR3 has 14 amino acids. J gave up 6 bases and V 5 bases, and 4 bases lay outside the gene matches. Per the germline V gene, CDR1 is MNHEY and CDR2 is SMNVEV (reference sequence). The CDR3 is CASSPGTSGIEQYF. The CDR3 DNA reads as TGTGCCAGCAGTCCCGGGACTAGCGGGATCGAGCAGTACTTC.

This chain connects TRBV5-1 to TRBJ2-1, with 7 bases matching TRBD1. Germline assignment: CDR1 SGHRS and CDR2 YFSETQ. This CDR3 is 18 amino acids long. The J segment lost 0 bases and the V segment lost 3 bases, leaving 12 bases of the junction unmatched. As DNA, the CDR3 is TGCGCCAGCAGCTCGCGCTACATGACAGGGACCTCCTACAATGAGCAGTTCTTC. The encoded protein is CASSSRYMTGTSYNEQFF. The variable domain in full, with the rest retrieved from reference TRBV5-1 and TRBJ2-1, is KAGVTQTPRYLIKTRGQQVTLSCSPISGHRSVSWYQQTPGQGLQFLFEYFSETQRNKGNFPGRFSGRQFSNSRSEMNVSTLELGDSALYLCASSSRYMTGTSYNEQFFGPGTRLTVL.

The count of this clone is one. The junction departs from the called germline gene at one end, perhaps through a read error. The genes are TRBV6-1 and TRBJ2-1; 14 nucleotides line up with TRBD2. The CDR3 extends over 16 amino acids. From germline, CDR1 is MNHNS and CDR2 SASEGT. This chain's CDR3 is CASSDVLLAGTSGRIF. The DNA of the CDR3 is TGTGCCAGCAGTGATGTCCTACTGGCCGGGACTAGCGGGAGAATCTTC.

CDR3 residues: CSVAQAYTDTQYF. The CDR3, as DNA: TGCAGCGTTGCCCAGGCCTACACAGATACGCAGTATTTT. The chain employs TRBV29-1 and TRBJ2-3; no clear D gene. V dropped 4 bases and J dropped 2 bases, with 10 bases sitting between them. This CDR3 comprises 13 residues. CDR1 and CDR2 from the germline V gene are SQVTM and ANQGSEA.

The gene calls are TRBV19 and TRBJ2-2; 8 bases line up with TRBD1. Germline V gene sequence: CDR1 LNHDA, CDR2 SQIVND (reference sequence). The CDR3 is 15 residues long. V trimming: 6 bases; J trimming: 8 bases; junction bases outside the gene matches: 11. The CDR3 reads CASRGTGRFSGELFF. CDR3 nucleotides: TGTGCCAGTAGAGGGACAGGCCGTTTTTCGGGGGAGCTGTTTTTT.

This chain links TRBV27 with TRBJ2-7, with TRBD2 matching 11 bases. There are 15 residues in the CDR3. Per germline, CDR1 MNHEY and CDR2 SMNVEV (reference sequence). The V and J ends lost 6 bases and 3 bases, in that order; junction bases with no gene match: 7. CDR3 DNA sequence: TGTGCCAGCAGGGAACTAGCGGGAGTAATCTACGAGCAGTACTTC. Protein: CASRELAGVIYEQYF.

The V gene is TRBV7-8, the J gene TRBJ2-5, with 8 bases that match TRBD1. Trimming removed 4 bases from V and 2 bases from J; junction bases left unmatched: 12. The V gene's germline CDR1 is SGHVS and CDR2 FQNEAQ. The CDR3 length is 17 residues. The CDR3 nucleotides read TGTGCCAGCAGCTCGTACCGTTGGGACAGGAATCAAGAGACCCAGTACTTC. It is translated as CASSSYRWDRNQETQYF.

A single count supports this clone. The chain uses TRBV6-5 and TRBJ2-1; D is possibly TRBD1 (5 bases). V lost 5 bases and J lost 7, with 12 bases in between. There are 13 residues in the CDR3. The germline V gene has CDR1 MNHEY and CDR2 SVGAGI. In DNA, the CDR3 is TGTGCCAGCAGTGCCCGACAGATTAATGAGCAGTTCTTC. Translation gives CASSARQINEQFF.

This sequence joins TRBV4-1 and TRBJ2-2; a possible D gene is TRBD2 (6 bases). CDR1 and CDR2 from the germline V gene are MGHRA and YSYEKL. CDR3 length equals 16 residues. V lost 1 base and J 4 bases, leaving 13 bases between the germline ends. The chain's CDR3 is CASSQVLRGSTGELFF. As DNA, the CDR3 is TGCGCCAGCAGCCAAGTTTTGCGGGGTAGCACCGGGGAGCTGTTTTTT.

The chain uses TRBV4-2 and TRBJ2-3; D ambiguous. Germline CDR1 reads LGHNA; CDR2 reads YNFKEQ. The CDR3 has 15 amino acids. V lost 4 bases to trimming and J lost 1 base, with 12 bases between them. This CDR3 is CASSLEIFRTDTQYF. In DNA, the CDR3 is TGTGCCAGCAGCCTCGAGATATTCCGCACAGATACGCAGTATTTT.

The chain recombines TRBV6-1 with TRBJ2-2, with TRBD2 matching over 14 bases. The V segment lost 8 bases and the J segment 7 bases; nucleotides outside the gene matches: 6. Germline-derived CDR1 and CDR2 are MNHNS and SASEGT. The CDR3 consists of 15 residues. The CDR3 nucleotides read TGTGCCAGCGCTGCCGGACTAGCGGGAGGCGGGGAGCTGTTTTTT. Amino acid sequence: CASAAGLAGGGELFF.

This chain uses TRBV5-1 with TRBJ2-3, with TRBD1 matching 10 bases. CDR3 length: 16 amino acids. Germline CDR1 SGHRS, CDR2 YFSETQ. J lost 1 base, V lost 4 bases, and 6 bases had no gene match. CDR3 in amino acids: CASSVTGGDRTDTQYF. The CDR3 DNA reads as TGCGCCAGCAGCGTGACAGGGGGCGACCGCACAGATACGCAGTATTTT.